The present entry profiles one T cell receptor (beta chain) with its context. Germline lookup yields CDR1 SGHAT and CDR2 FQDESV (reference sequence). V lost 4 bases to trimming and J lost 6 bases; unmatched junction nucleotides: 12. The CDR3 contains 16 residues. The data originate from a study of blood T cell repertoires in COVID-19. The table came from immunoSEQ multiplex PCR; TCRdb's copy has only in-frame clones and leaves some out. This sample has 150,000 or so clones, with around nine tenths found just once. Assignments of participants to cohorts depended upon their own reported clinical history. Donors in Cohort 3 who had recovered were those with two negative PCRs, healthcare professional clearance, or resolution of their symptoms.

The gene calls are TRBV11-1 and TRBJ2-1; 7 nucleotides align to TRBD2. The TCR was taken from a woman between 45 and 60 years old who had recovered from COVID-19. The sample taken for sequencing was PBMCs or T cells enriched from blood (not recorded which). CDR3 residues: CASSSQWGGGINEQFF. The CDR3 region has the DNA TGTGCCAGCAGCTCGCAATGGGGGGGTGGCATCAATGAGCAGTTCTTC.